There are many counts of the clone carrying this T cell receptor beta chain. The target antigen is unknown. The sample originates from a study of T cells in Graves' hyperthyroidism and ophthalmopathy. The CDR3 regions of TCR beta were amplified from RNA transcripts. TCR CDR3 regions were first amplified by RT-PCR with HTBI primers. TCRdb reanalysed the multiplex PCR reads using MiXCR and keeps one entry per CDR3 protein. This repertoire shows hundreds of thousands of distinct CDR3 sequences, around 15% found once; its top ten account for 10%. Findings and limits, study-wide: Separation of ophthalmopathy from stable hyperthyroidism was achieved by a 13 V-J model. For ophthalmopathy, model prediction preceded onset by a median 6.5 months.

The V gene's germline CDR1 is MNHEY and CDR2 SVGEGT. CDR3 length equals 15 residues. V shed 2 bases, J shed 2 bases, and the junction held 3 bases outside the gene matches. Graves' hyperthyroidism showing no ophthalmopathy progression within 18 months was considered stable. Diagnoses used clinical symptoms, serum thyroxine and TRAb, thyroid ultrasound and orbital computed tomography. Input material: blood. The J gene is TRBJ1-5, the V gene TRBV6-2 or TRBV6-3, with 7 nucleotides matching TRBD1. The TCR was taken from a woman under 30 with Graves' hyperthyroidism. CDR3 bases: TGTGCCAGCAGTTACAGGGGGCTGGGCAATCAGCCCCAGCATTTT. Translating gives CASSYRGLGNQPQHF.